These 8 T cell receptor beta chains were all obtained from the same sample, sequenced in a study of T cells expressing NK-cell markers. From the 5' RACE reads, TCRdb lists one entry per CDR3 protein and no DNA. Here the sample table reports 550,000 to 600,000 distinct CDR3 sequences. The sequenced material came from blood T cells: a sorted CD56 or NKG2C T cell subset, CD4+ or CD8+ T cells, or bulk PBMC T cells (not recorded which). Source of these receptors: a man younger than 35 in good health.

The V gene is TRBV2, the J gene TRBJ2-1; the TRBD2 assignment by TCRdb is unverifiable without DNA. The CDR3 runs to 16 residues. Per germline, CDR1 SNHLY and CDR2 FYNNEI. CDR3 loop: CASLPPGLSSYNEQFF.

The chain combines TRBV11-2 with TRBJ2-1. This CDR3 is 14 amino acids long. Germline V gene lookup returns CDR1 SGHAT and CDR2 FQNNGV. CDR3 amino acids: CASSLVQAYNEQFF.

This chain uses TRBV20-1 with TRBJ2-1; without DNA, the TCRdb call of TRBD1 cannot be checked. Looked up from germline, CDR1 is DFQATT and CDR2 is SNEGSKA (reference sequence). The CDR3 is 17 amino acids. CDR3 region: CSFLILPSGTVHNEQFF.

The chain combines TRBV25-1 with TRBJ1-1. Germline V CDR1 and CDR2: MGHDK, SYGVNS. The CDR3 totals 11 residues. The CDR3 sequence is CASSFFAEAFF.

The V call is TRBV7-9, the J call TRBJ2-7. The CDR3 spans 11 residues. Germline V lookup: CDR1 SEHNR, CDR2 FQNEAQ (reference sequence). CDR3 sequence: CASSPQAEQYF.

The chain links TRBV25-1 to TRBJ2-7; lacking DNA, the TRBD1 call made by TCRdb goes unchecked. Germline loops: CDR1 MGHDK, CDR2 SYGVNS. The length of the CDR3 is 14 residues. CDR3 sequence reads: CASSEPGRAYEQYF.

This sequence joins TRBV5-1 and TRBJ2-7; absent DNA, TCRdb's TRBD1 call cannot be checked. CDR1 is SGHRS and CDR2 is YFSETQ in the germline V gene. The CDR3 runs to 15 residues. The CDR3 sequence: CASGGYGQGVSEQYF. Combining the CDR3 with reference TRBV5-1 and TRBJ2-7 gives the whole variable domain KAGVTQTPRYLIKTRGQQVTLSCSPISGHRSVSWYQQTPGQGLQFLFEYFSETQRNKGNFPGRFSGRQFSNSRSEMNVSTLELGDSALYLCASGGYGQGVSEQYFGPGTRLTVT.

This sequence joins TRBV27 and TRBJ2-6; TCRdb's D call, TRBD2, is unchecked because there is no DNA. The CDR3 totals 15 residues. The germline V gene has CDR1 MNHEY and CDR2 SMNVEV (reference sequence). CDR3: CASSFVGSSSNVLTF.